Listed below are T cell receptor beta chains from one sample, sequenced in a study of T cell repertoires in cytomegalovirus infection. TCRdb re-called the reads with MiXCR, one entry per CDR3 protein. The sample has about 130,000 distinct CDR3 sequences; roughly a quarter are singletons. Their recognized antigens are unknown. The sequencing sample was made of PBMCs, sequenced either directly or after in vitro stimulation (not recorded which). These receptors all stem from a human donor in good health (CMV status not recorded). Some clones in this sample may be carry-over from other donors' samples. Both conserved end residues are trimmed from each CDR3. D genes are given only for firm matches.

v_call	d_call	j_call	cdr3_aa
TRBV6-1	TRBD1	TRBJ1-1	ASSHDRDTEAF
TRBV7-2	.	TRBJ2-3	ASSLFRQRGTDTQY
TRBV7-2	.	TRBJ2-5	ASSLDLSKETQY
TRBV2	TRBD2	TRBJ2-3	ASSEPSGRAGTQY
TRBV7-2	TRBD1	TRBJ2-7	ASSKQGEQY
TRBV5-1	TRBD2	TRBJ2-3	ASSEGLAGAPDTQY
TRBV11-3	.	TRBJ2-1	ASSFQTVYNEQF
TRBV7-2	.	TRBJ2-1	ASSLGGDPRRNEQF
TRBV3-1	.	TRBJ1-3	ASSHTSSRGNTIY
TRBV11-2	.	TRBJ2-6	ASSGGFSGANVLT
TRBV4-2	.	TRBJ2-2	ASSQDRRRTNTGELF
TRBV20-1	TRBD1	TRBJ2-3	SASLQGATDTQY
TRBV25-1	.	TRBJ2-5	ASAGPGSYTETQY
TRBV11-2	TRBD2	TRBJ2-1	ASSLIAGLLDEQF
TRBV7-2	TRBD2	TRBJ2-1	ASSWGGLATNEQF
TRBV15	.	TRBJ2-3	ATSREGGESQAGGTDTQY
TRBV28	.	TRBJ1-2	ASSELRGFNYGYT
TRBV7-9	.	TRBJ2-5	ASSLARGRETQY
TRBV6-1	TRBD1	TRBJ1-4	ASSFTGGRSEKLF
TRBV7-8	TRBD2	TRBJ2-7	ASSGARTSGRVRNVEQY
TRBV6-6	.	TRBJ2-7	ASSSETYEQY
TRBV7-2	TRBD1	TRBJ1-5	ASSLDPGGQPQH
TRBV28	TRBD2	TRBJ2-1	ASSGTSGSVSSYNEQF
TRBV7-2	.	TRBJ2-3	ASSATPRLASYSDTQY
TRBV11-1	.	TRBJ2-2	ASSLVAAPTGELF
TRBV10-3	.	TRBJ2-3	AISETISDTQY
TRBV10-3	.	TRBJ1-1	ATSYSYSGTEAF
TRBV20-1	TRBD1	TRBJ2-6	SARLHMPGTGNGANVLT
TRBV12-3/TRBV12-4	.	TRBJ1-1	ASTPFVWTSNSF
TRBV7-2	TRBD1	TRBJ1-5	ASSQDRGQPQH
TRBV7-2	.	TRBJ2-3	ASSLEANVGTDTQY
TRBV10-3	.	TRBJ1-1	AISELRGTEVF
TRBV7-9	.	TRBJ2-6	ASSLVRASGANVLT
TRBV6-2/TRBV6-3	.	TRBJ2-7	ASSYSSGEQY
TRBV7-2	TRBD2	TRBJ2-3	ASSSRTSGSTDTQY
TRBV9	TRBD1	TRBJ1-2	ASSVARGHFDYGYT
TRBV20-1	TRBD2	TRBJ2-2	SARHSRGGNTGELF
TRBV7-8	TRBD1	TRBJ1-1	ASSRTGGRVAEAF
TRBV29-1	.	TRBJ2-6	SVGGPSGANVLT
TRBV6-2/TRBV6-3	TRBD2	TRBJ2-1	ASSYPLWASGSINEQF
TRBV11-3	.	TRBJ2-3	ASSLGPADTQY
TRBV6-1	.	TRBJ1-3	ASRIPTGNTIY
TRBV20-1	TRBD2	TRBJ2-7	SARDSGTSGRAGYEQY
TRBV23-1	TRBD2	TRBJ2-1	ASSQSGRNEQF
TRBV9	TRBD2	TRBJ2-1	ASSVAITSGDNEQF
TRBV20-1	TRBD2	TRBJ2-7	SARGLAGGKNEQY
TRBV12-3/TRBV12-4	.	TRBJ1-2	ASSSTGRNYGYT
TRBV7-2	.	TRBJ2-5	ASSWRRETQY
TRBV27	.	TRBJ2-3	ASSFRRSWADTQY
TRBV20-1	.	TRBJ1-6	SARESSRGSPLH
TRBV6-5	.	TRBJ2-6	ASSYSLSSGANVLT
TRBV18	.	TRBJ2-5	ASSPSQDLLPY
TRBV20-1	.	TRBJ2-5	SAAPLLRQETQY
TRBV7-2	TRBD2	TRBJ2-1	ASSLVGSGSSNEQF
TRBV7-9	TRBD1	TRBJ1-3	ASSSPTGDSGNTIY
TRBV9	.	TRBJ2-4	ASSVAGLAKNIQY
TRBV28	TRBD2	TRBJ2-1	ASSLTLASYNEQF
TRBV25-1	.	TRBJ2-5	ASSIQMRETQY